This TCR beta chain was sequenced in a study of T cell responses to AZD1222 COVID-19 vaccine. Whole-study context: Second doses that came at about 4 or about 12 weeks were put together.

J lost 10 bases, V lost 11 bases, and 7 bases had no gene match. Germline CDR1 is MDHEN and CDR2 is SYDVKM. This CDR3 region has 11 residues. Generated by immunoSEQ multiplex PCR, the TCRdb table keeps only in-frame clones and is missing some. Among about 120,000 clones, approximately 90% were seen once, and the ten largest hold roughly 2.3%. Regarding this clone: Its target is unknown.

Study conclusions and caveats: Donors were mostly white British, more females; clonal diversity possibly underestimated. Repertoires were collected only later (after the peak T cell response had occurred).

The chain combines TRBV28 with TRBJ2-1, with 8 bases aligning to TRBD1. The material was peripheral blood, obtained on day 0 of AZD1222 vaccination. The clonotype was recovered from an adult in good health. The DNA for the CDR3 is TGTGCCCTCAAGGGACAGGCAGAGCAGTTCTTC. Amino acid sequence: CALKGQAEQFF.